Sequencing of this T cell receptor beta chain was carried out in a study of blood T cell repertoires in COVID-19. Study in general: Sources were T cells, B-cell-depleted T cells, or PBMCs; the material itself was cDNA or gDNA.

In the authors' methods: Amplification of reference gene primers was used by the study to estimate nucleated cell counts. Sequenced by immunoSEQ multiplex PCR; TCRdb stores in-frame clones only, minus some. V and J calls plus clone size are reproduced from that table; the DNA served to infer D and trimming. The repertoire includes tens of thousands of clones, 70% to 90% of them detected once, and about 13% sits in the top ten. This CDR3 is 15 amino acids long. Germline trimming cut 4 bases from V and 1 base from J; bases unmatched to any gene: 7. Per the germline V gene, CDR1 is GTSNPN and CDR2 is SVGIG (reference sequence).

The V and J genes are TRBV30 and TRBJ2-7, with 10 bases aligning to TRBD2. Sequences were obtained from peripheral blood. This receptor was identified in a human donor in a cohort sampled during active COVID-19. CDR3 coding DNA: TGTGCCTGGACCAAGATAGCGGGGGGATCCTACGAGCAGTACTTC. This codes for CAWTKIAGGSYEQYF.